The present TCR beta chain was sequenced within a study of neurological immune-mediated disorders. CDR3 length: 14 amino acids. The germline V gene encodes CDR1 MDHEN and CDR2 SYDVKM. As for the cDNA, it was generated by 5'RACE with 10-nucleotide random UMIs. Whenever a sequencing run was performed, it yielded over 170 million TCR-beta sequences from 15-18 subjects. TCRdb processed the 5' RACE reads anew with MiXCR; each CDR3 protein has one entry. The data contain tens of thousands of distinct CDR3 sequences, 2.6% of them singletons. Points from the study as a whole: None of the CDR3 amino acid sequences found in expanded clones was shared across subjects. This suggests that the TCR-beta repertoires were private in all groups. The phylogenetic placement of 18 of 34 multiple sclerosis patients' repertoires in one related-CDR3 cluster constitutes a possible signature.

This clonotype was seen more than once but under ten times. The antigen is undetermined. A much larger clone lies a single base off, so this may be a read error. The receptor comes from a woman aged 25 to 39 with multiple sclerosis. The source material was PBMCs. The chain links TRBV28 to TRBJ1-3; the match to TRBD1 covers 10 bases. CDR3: CASYRQGAGKTIYF. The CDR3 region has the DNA TGTGCCAGCTATAGACAGGGGGCTGGAAAAACCATATATTTT.